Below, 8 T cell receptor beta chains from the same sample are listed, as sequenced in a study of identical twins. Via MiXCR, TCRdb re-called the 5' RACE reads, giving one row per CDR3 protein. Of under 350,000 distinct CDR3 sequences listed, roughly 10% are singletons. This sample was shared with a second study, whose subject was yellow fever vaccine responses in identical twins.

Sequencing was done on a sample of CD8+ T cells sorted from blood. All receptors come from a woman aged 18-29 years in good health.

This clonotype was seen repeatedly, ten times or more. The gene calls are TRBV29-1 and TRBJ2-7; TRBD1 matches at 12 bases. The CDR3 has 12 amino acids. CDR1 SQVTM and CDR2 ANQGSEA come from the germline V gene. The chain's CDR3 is CSGGTGGDEQYF. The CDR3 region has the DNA TGCAGTGGAGGGACAGGGGGCGACGAGCAGTACTTC.

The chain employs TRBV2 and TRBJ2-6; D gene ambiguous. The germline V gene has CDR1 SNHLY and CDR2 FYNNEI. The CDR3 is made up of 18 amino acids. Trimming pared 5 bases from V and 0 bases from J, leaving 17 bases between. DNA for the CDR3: TGTGCCAGCAGTCCCGTCGACTTCGGCCTCTCTGGGGCCAACGTCCTGACTTTC. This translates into CASSPVDFGLSGANVLTF.

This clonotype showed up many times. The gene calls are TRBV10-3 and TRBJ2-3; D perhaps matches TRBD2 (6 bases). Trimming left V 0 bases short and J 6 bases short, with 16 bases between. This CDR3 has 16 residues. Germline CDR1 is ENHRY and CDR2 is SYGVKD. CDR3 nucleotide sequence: TGTGCCATCAGTGAGTCGGTCGCGGCCCGGGGGGATACGCAGTATTTT. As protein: CAISESVAARGDTQYF.

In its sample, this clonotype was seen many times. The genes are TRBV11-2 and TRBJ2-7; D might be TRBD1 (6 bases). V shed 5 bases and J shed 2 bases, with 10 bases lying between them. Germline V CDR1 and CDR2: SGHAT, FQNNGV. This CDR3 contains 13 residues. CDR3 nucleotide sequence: TGTGCCAGCAGCCCCCGGGACACCTACGAGCAGTACTTC. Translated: CASSPRDTYEQYF.

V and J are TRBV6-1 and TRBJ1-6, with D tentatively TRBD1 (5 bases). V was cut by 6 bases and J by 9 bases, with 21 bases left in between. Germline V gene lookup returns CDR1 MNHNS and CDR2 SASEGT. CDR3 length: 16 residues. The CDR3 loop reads CASSPGRGTLGSPLHF. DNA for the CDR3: TGTGCCAGCAGCCCCGGCCGTGGGACCCTAGGTTCACCCCTCCACTTT.

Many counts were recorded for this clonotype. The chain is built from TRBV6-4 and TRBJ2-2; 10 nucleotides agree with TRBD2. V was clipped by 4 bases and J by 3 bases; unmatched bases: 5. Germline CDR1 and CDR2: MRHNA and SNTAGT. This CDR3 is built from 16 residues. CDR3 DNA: TGTGCCAGCAGTGTTACTAGCGGGATGGACACCGGGGAGCTGTTTTTT. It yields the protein CASSVTSGMDTGELFF.

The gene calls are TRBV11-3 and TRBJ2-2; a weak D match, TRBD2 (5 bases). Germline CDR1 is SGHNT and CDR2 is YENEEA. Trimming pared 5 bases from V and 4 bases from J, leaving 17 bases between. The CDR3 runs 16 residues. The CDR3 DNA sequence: TGTGCCAGCAGCCCCCGACCTGGACTGACCACCGGGGAGCTGTTTTTT. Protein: CASSPRPGLTTGELFF. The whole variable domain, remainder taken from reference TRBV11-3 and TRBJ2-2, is EAGVVQSPRYKIIEKKQPVAFWCNPISGHNTLYWYLQNLGQGPELLIRYENEEAVDDSQLPKDRFSAERLKGVDSTLKIQPAELGDSAVYLCASSPRPGLTTGELFFGEGSRLTVL.

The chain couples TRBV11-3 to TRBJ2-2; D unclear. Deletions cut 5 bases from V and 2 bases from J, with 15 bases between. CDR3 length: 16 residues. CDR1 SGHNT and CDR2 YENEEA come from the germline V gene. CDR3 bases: TGTGCCAGCAGCCCTCGGGTCAGCAAAAACACCGGGGAGCTGTTTTTT. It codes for CASSPRVSKNTGELFF.